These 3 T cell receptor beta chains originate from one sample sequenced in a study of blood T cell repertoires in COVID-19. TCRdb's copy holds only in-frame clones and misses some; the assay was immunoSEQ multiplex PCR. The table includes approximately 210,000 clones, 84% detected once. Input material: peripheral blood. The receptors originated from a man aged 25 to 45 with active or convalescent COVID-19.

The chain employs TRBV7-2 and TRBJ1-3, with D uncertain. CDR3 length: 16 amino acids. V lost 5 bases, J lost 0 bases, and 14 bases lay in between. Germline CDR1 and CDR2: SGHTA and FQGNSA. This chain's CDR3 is CASSQGSFGSGNTIYF. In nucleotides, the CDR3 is TGTGCCAGCAGCCAAGGGAGCTTCGGCTCTGGAAACACCATATATTTT.

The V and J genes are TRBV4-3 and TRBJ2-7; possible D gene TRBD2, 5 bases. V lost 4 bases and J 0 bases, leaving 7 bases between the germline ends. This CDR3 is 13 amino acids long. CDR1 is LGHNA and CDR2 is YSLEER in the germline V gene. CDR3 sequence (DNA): TGCGCCAGCAGCCCCGGACTCTCCTACGAGCAGTACTTC. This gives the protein CASSPGLSYEQYF.

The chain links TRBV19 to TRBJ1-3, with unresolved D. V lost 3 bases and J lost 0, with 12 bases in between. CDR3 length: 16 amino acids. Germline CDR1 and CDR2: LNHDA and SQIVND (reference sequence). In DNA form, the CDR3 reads TGTGCCAGTAGTATTCCCGTGGGCTTCTCTGGAAACACCATATATTTT. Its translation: CASSIPVGFSGNTIYF.